The 14 T cell receptor beta chains in this list originate from one sample, sequenced in a study of long-term antiretroviral therapy in people with HIV. Survey-level immunoSEQ v3.0 assays were run. Sequenced by immunoSEQ multiplex PCR; TCRdb stores in-frame clones only, minus some. In the table there are fewer than 20,000 clones, roughly 81% of which are singletons. The sequencing used unsorted PBMCs, collected 0.5 years after starting antiretroviral therapy. The receptors originated from a woman between 40 and 55 years old with HIV.

The gene calls are TRBV27 and TRBJ2-3, with D unclear. Trimming left V 2 bases short and J 7 bases short, with 13 bases between. The CDR3 has 14 residues. Per germline, CDR1 MNHEY and CDR2 SMNVEV (reference sequence). For the CDR3, the DNA is TGTGCCAGCAGTTTAGTTTTGGGCCTAAATACGCAGTATTTT. This translates into CASSLVLGLNTQYF.

The chain links TRBV2 to TRBJ1-5; possible D gene TRBD1, 5 bases. Germline V gene data show CDR1 as SNHLY and CDR2 as FYNNEI. This CDR3 comprises 14 residues. Trimming took 4 bases from V and 3 from J, leaving 10 bases between them. CDR3 in amino acids: CASSGQKANQPQHF. CDR3 in DNA: TGTGCCAGCAGTGGACAGAAAGCCAATCAGCCCCAGCATTTT.

This clone has a handful of counts. The chain has TRBV30 and TRBJ1-1; D uncertain. The CDR3 is 12 residues long. The ends were cut back, 1 base at V and 7 bases at J, with 10 bases in the middle. The germline CDR1 and CDR2 sequences are GTSNPN and SVGIG (reference sequence). CDR3 in DNA: TGTGCCTGGAGTGGTCTCTTGGGTGAAGCTTTCTTT. Translating gives CAWSGLLGEAFF.

The table lists this clone with a count of one. V is TRBV4-3 and J is TRBJ2-3; a weak D match, TRBD2 (5 bases). V gave up 1 base and J gave up 2 bases, with 13 bases separating them. The CDR3 runs 16 residues. The germline V gene has CDR1 LGHNA and CDR2 YSLEER. CDR3 sequence: CASSQVLGLDTDTQYF. The CDR3 DNA reads as TGCGCCAGCAGCCAAGTACTAGGCCTCGACACAGATACGCAGTATTTT.

The chain couples TRBV5-5 to TRBJ2-7, with D maybe TRBD2 (6 bases). The V end lost 4 bases, the J end lost 3 bases, and 14 bases lay between the germline ends. Looked up from germline, CDR1 is SGHKS and CDR2 is YYEKEE (reference sequence). The CDR3 length is 14 residues. CDR3 sequence (DNA): TGTGCCAGCAGCACAGGCCTAGCGCTCTACGAGCAGTACTTC. Protein: CASSTGLALYEQYF.

In DNA, the CDR3 is TGTGCCAGCACCGAACAGGGGAGCTATGGCTACACCTTC. It encodes CASTEQGSYGYTF. The chain links TRBV6-6 to TRBJ1-2, with 7 bases that match TRBD1. This CDR3 contains 13 residues. Unmatched junction bases numbered 6, after V lost 7 bases and J lost 4 bases. Looked up from germline, CDR1 is MNHNY and CDR2 is SVGAGI (reference sequence).

The chain recombines TRBV19 with TRBJ1-5; D remains ambiguous. Per germline, CDR1 LNHDA and CDR2 SQIVND (reference sequence). V was pared by 4 bases and J by 5 bases, with 0 bases between. This CDR3 is built from 10 residues. The CDR3 loop is CASSNQPQHF. CDR3 in DNA: TGTGCCAGTAGTAATCAGCCCCAGCATTTT.

The V call is TRBV7-9, the J call TRBJ2-2; D is unresolved. This CDR3 spans 11 amino acids. V dropped 5 bases and J dropped 4 bases, with 2 bases sitting between them. Per the germline V gene, CDR1 is SEHNR and CDR2 is FQNEAQ (reference sequence). The CDR3 DNA is TGTGCCAGCAGCATCACCGGGGAGCTGTTTTTT. Translating gives CASSITGELFF.

The chain joins TRBV6-5 to TRBJ1-1; D uncertain. The CDR3 has 12 amino acids. Germline loops: CDR1 MNHEY, CDR2 SVGAGI. Trimming shortened V by 6 bases and J by 4 bases, and 9 bases separated the two germline ends. Written as DNA, the CDR3 is TGTGCCAGCAGCCTATTAGGCACTGAAGCTTTCTTT. It specifies CASSLLGTEAFF.

V usage is TRBV27 and J usage is TRBJ2-3; 9 bases fit TRBD2. Germline CDR1 is MNHEY and CDR2 is SMNVEV (reference sequence). This CDR3 comprises 17 residues. After removal of 4 bases from V and 0 bases from J, the junction contained 8 bases not matched to a gene. CDR3 residues: CASSSGLAMGSTDTQYF. The CDR3 nucleotides are TGTGCCAGCAGTTCCGGACTAGCGATGGGGAGCACAGATACGCAGTATTTT.

V is TRBV7-2 and J is TRBJ2-3; possible D gene TRBD1, 6 bases. The CDR3 length is 15 residues. Trimming took 5 bases from V and 0 from J, leaving 12 bases between them. The germline CDR1 and CDR2 sequences are SGHTA and FQGNSA. In DNA form, the CDR3 reads TGTGCCAGCAGCGTAGACAGGTCTAGCACAGATACGCAGTATTTT. Protein sequence: CASSVDRSSTDTQYF.

The rearrangement joins TRBV27 to TRBJ1-2; 9 nucleotides agree with TRBD1. Trimming took 6 bases from V and 8 from J; bases not matched to a gene: 10. This CDR3 region has 14 residues. Looked up from germline, CDR1 is MNHEY and CDR2 is SMNVEV (reference sequence). The CDR3 protein is CASSLRDRVGGYTF. CDR3 DNA: TGTGCCAGCAGCTTAAGGGACAGGGTAGGGGGCTACACCTTC.

The chain has TRBV5-1 and TRBJ2-1; D might be TRBD1 or TRBD2, each matching 7 bases. Trimming took 4 bases from V and 3 from J, leaving 14 bases between them. Germline values: CDR1 SGHRS, CDR2 YFSETQ. The CDR3 sequence is 15 residues long. CDR3 loop: CASSSGTDDYNEQFF. CDR3 nucleotide sequence: TGCGCCAGCAGCAGCGGGACAGATGACTACAATGAGCAGTTCTTC.

This rearrangement joins TRBV28 to TRBJ1-5; no reliable D call. This CDR3 is 14 amino acids long. V was trimmed by 3 bases and J by 6 bases, leaving 12 bases between them. Germline CDR1 and CDR2: MDHEN and SYDVKM. As DNA, the CDR3 is TGTGCCAGCAGTTTCTTTCGGGAGGCTCAGCCCCAGCATTTT. Its protein product is CASSFFREAQPQHF.